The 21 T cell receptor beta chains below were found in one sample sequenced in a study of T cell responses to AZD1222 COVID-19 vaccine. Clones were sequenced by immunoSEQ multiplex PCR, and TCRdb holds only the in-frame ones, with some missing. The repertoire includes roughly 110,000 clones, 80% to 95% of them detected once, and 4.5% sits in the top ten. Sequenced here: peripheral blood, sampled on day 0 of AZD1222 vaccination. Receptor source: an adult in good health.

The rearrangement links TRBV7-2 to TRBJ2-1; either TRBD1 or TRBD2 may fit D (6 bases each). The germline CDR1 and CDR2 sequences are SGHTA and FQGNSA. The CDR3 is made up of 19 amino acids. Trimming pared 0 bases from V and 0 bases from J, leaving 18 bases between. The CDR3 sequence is CASSLAHGLGGSSYNEQFF. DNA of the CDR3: TGTGCCAGCAGCTTAGCGCACGGATTAGGGGGGAGCTCCTACAATGAGCAGTTCTTC.

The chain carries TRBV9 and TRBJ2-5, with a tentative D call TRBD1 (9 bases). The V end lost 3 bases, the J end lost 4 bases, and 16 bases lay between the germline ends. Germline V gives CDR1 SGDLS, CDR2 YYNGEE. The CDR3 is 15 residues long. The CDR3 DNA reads TGTGCCAGCAGCGCGGGGGGGACAGGGACAGAGACCCAGTACTTC. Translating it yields CASSAGGTGTETQYF.

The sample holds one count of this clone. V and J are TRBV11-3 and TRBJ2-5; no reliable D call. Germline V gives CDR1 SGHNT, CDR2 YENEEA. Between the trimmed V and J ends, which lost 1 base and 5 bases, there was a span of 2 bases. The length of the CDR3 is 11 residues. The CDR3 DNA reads TGTGCCAGCAGCTTAGGGGAGACCCAGTACTTC. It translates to CASSLGETQYF. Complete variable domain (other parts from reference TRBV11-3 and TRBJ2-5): EAGVVQSPRYKIIEKKQPVAFWCNPISGHNTLYWYLQNLGQGPELLIRYENEEAVDDSQLPKDRFSAERLKGVDSTLKIQPAELGDSAVYLCASSLGETQYFGPGTRLLVL.

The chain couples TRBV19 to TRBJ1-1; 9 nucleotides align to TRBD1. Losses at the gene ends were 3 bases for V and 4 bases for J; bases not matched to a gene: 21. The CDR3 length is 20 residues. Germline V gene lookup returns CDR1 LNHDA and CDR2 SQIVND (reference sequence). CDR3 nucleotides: TGTGCCAGTAGTATTCCCCGGGACAGGGCGGGTTTAGTGGAGAGCACTGAAGCTTTCTTT. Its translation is CASSIPRDRAGLVESTEAFF.

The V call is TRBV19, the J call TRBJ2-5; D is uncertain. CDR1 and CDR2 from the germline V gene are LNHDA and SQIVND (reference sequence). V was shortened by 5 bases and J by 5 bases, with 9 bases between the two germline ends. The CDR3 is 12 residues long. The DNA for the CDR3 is TGTGCCAGTAGTGACCCCAGGGAGACCCAGTACTTC. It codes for CASSDPRETQYF.

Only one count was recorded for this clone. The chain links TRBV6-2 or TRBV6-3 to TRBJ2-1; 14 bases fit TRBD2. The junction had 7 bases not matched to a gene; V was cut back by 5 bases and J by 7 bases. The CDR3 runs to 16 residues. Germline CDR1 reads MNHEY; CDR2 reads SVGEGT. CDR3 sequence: CASSRGLAGESNEQFF. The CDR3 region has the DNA TGTGCCAGCAGTCGGGGACTAGCGGGGGAATCGAATGAGCAGTTCTTC.

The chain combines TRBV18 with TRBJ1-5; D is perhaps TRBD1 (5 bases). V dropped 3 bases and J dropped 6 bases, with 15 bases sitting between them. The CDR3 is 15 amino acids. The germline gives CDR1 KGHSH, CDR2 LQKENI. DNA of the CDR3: TGTGCCAGCTCACCCTCGGGGGTGGTTTTTCAGCCCCAGCATTTT. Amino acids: CASSPSGVVFQPQHF.

The CDR3, as DNA: TGTGCCAGCAGCTTGGGGACAGAGAACACTGAAGCTTTCTTT. Residues: CASSLGTENTEAFF. This chain joins TRBV7-3 and TRBJ1-1; TRBD1 matches at 7 bases. Trimming removed 3 bases from V and 1 base from J; junction bases left unmatched: 2. CDR1 and CDR2 (germline): SGHTA, FQGTGA. This CDR3 has 14 residues.

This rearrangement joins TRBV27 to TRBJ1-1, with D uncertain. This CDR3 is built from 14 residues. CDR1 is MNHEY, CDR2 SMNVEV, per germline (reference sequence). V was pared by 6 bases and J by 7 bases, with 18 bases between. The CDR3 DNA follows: TGTGCCAGCAGCTCCCTCGGACGGCGAGATGAAGCTTTCTTT. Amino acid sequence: CASSSLGRRDEAFF.

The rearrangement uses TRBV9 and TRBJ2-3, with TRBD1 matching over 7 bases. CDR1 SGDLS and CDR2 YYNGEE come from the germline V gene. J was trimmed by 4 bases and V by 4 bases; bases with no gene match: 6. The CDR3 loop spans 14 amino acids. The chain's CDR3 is CASSQDGQADTQYF. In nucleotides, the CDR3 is TGTGCCAGCAGCCAAGATGGACAGGCAGATACGCAGTATTTT.

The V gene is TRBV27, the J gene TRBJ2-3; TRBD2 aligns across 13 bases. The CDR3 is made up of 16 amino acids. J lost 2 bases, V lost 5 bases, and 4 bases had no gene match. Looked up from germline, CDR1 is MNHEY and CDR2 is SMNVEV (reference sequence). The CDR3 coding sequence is TGTGCCAGCAGTCCCGGGACTAGCGGGGTCACAGATACGCAGTATTTT. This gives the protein CASSPGTSGVTDTQYF.

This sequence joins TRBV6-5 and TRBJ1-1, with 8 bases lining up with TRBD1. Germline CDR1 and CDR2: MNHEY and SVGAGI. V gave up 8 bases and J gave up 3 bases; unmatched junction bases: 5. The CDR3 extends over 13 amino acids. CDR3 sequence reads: CASADRAYTEAFF. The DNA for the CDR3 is TGTGCCAGCGCGGACAGGGCTTACACTGAAGCTTTCTTT.

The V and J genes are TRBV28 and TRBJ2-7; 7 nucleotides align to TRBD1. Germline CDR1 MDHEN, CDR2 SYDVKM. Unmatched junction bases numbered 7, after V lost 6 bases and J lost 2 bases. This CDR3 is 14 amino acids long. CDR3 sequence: CASSLGGFTYEQYF. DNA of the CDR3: TGTGCCAGCAGCCTAGGGGGCTTTACCTACGAGCAGTACTTC.

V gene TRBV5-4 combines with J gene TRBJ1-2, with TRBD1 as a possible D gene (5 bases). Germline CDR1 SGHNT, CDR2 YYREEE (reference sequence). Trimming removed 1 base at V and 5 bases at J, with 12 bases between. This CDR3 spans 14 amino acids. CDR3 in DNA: TGTGCCAGCAGCTTGAGGGGCCGGCGATATGGCTACACCTTC. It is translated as CASSLRGRRYGYTF.

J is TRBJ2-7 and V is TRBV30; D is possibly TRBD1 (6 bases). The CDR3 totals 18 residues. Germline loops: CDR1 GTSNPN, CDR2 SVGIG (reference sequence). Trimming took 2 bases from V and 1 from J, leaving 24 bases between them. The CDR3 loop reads CAWSRSVWARGFSYEQYF. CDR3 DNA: TGTGCCTGGAGTCGATCCGTCTGGGCCAGGGGCTTTTCCTACGAGCAGTACTTC. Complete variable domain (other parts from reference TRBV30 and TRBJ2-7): SQTIHQWPATLVQPVGSPLSLECTVEGTSNPNLYWYRQAAGRGLQLLFYSVGIGQISSEVPQNLSASRPQDRQFILSSKKLLLSDSGFYLCAWSRSVWARGFSYEQYFGPGTRLTVT.

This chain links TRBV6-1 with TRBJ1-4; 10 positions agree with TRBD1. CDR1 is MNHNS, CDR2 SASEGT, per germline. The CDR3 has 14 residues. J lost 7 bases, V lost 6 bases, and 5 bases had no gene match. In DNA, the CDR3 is TGTGCCAGCAGGTGGACAGGGGGAACTGAAAAACTGTTTTTT. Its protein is CASRWTGGTEKLFF.

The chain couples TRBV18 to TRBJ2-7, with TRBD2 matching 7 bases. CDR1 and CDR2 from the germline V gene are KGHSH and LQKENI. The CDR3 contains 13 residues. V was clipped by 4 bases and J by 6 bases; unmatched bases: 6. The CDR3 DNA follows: TGTGCCAGCTCACGGAACGAGCGGGGCGAGCAGTACTTC. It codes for CASSRNERGEQYF.

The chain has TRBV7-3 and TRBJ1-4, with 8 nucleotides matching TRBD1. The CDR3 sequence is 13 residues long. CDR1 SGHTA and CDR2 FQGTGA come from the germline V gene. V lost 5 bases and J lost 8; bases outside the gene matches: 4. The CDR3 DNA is TGTGCCAGCAGCCCAGGGACAGGCGAAAAACTGTTTTTT. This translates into CASSPGTGEKLFF.

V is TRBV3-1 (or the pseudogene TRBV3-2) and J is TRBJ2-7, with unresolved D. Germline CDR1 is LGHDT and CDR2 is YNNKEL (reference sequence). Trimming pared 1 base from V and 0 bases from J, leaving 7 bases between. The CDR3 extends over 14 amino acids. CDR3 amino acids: CASSQARSSYEQYF. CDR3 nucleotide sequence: TGTGCCAGCAGCCAAGCGCGTAGCTCCTACGAGCAGTACTTC.

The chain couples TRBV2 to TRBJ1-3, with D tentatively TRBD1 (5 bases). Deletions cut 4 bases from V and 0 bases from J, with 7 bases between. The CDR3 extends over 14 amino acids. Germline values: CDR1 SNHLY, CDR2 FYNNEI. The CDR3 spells CASSVQDSGNTIYF. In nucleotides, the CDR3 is TGTGCCAGCAGTGTACAGGACTCTGGAAACACCATATATTTT.

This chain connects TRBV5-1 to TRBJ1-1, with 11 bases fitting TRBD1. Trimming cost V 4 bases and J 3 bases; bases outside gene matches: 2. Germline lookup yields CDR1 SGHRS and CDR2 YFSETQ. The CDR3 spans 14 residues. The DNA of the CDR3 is TGCGCCAGCAGCAAGGACAGGGGGCACACTGAAGCTTTCTTT. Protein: CASSKDRGHTEAFF. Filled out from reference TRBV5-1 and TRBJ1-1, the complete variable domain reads KAGVTQTPRYLIKTRGQQVTLSCSPISGHRSVSWYQQTPGQGLQFLFEYFSETQRNKGNFPGRFSGRQFSNSRSEMNVSTLELGDSALYLCASSKDRGHTEAFFGQGTRLTVV.